This TCR beta chain is drawn from a study of T-cell reconstitution after alpha-beta-depleted transplantation in children (TCRdb year 2016). Some background on the complete study: The study quantitatively tracked T-cell immune reconstitution after TCRalphabeta/CD19-depleted allogeneic hematopoietic cell transplantation in children using TCR repertoire profiling.

The full study reports these points: The apparently early alphabetaT-cell count recovery about two months after transplant was reportedly dependent on only several hundred rapidly expanded clones derived from non-depleted graft cells. The high TCRbeta diversity at day 60 in some patients was ascribed to recipient T cells and intrathymic progenitors that had survived conditioning. Hyperexpanded clone frequencies declined over subsequent months; after one year, T-cell counts and TCRbeta diversity were mostly attributed to newly produced T cells.

In the paper's terms, the treatment or condition label means: allogeneic hematopoietic cell transplantation with graft depleted of TCRalphabeta T cells and CD19 B cells. TCRalphabeta/CD19-depleted allogeneic hematopoietic cell grafts were given to the transplant recipients, all of whom were children. The protocol used for the library was PCR. The listed sequencing device is Illumina HiSeq 2500. TCR library preparation used molecular barcoding, with unique molecular identifiers applied to normalize quantification of the TCRbeta repertoire. Clones were called with MiXCR by TCRdb after fastp trimmed the public reads at Q25, and only in-frame beta chains were retained. One record per CDR3 amino acid sequence lists the most common genes and DNA. This sample gives hundreds of thousands of distinct CDR3 sequences in total; around 13% of them show up just once. About 0.79% of the sample belongs to the ten largest clones.

Trimming takes 4 bases from V and 4 bases from J, and the germline ends sit 9 bases apart. Based on the germline V gene, the CDR1 and CDR2 sequences are SGHRS and YFSETQ. Including the terminal cysteine and phenylalanine, the CDR3 comprises 13 residues. Solely the CDR3 DNA is kept, with 39 bases framed from the first base. This clonotype was seen at least ten times. Its antigen is unknown. No much larger clonotype is one base removed from it; base qualities were not supplied. The input for sequencing was PBMCs, taken before TCRalphabeta/CD19-depleted stem cell transplant. This TCR came from a girl aged 2-10 years with congenital amegakaryocytic thrombocytopenia, due to receive a stem cell transplant. The sequence is built from TRBV5-1 and TRBJ2-1, with no reliable assignment of the D segment. CDR3 region: CASSLTEYNEQFF. The DNA sequence follows: TGCGCCAGCAGCCTGACGGAGTACAATGAGCAGTTCTTC.